These 8 T cell receptor beta chains were sequenced from one sample in a study of control samples from healthy donors and cancer patients. The assay was immunoSEQ multiplex PCR, and TCRdb's table has in-frame clones only and misses some. The sample records 190,000 or so clones, roughly 91% being singletons. The sequenced material came from blood. These TCRs come from a man aged 18-30 years in good health.

The gene calls are TRBV24-1 and TRBJ1-2; perhaps TRBD1 as D (5 bases). Germline V lookup: CDR1 KGHDR, CDR2 SFDVKD. The CDR3 runs 14 residues. V was trimmed by 3 bases and J by 8 bases, leaving 15 bases between them. The CDR3 DNA reads TGTGCCACCAGTGATCGCTTGGGGGGACTAGGCTACACCTTC. Translating it yields CATSDRLGGLGYTF.

This clone was observed a single time. The chain's CDR3 is CASSDGSGTGFDEQYF. CDR3 DNA sequence: TGCGCCAGCAGTGATGGATCCGGGACAGGGTTCGACGAGCAGTACTTC. The chain couples TRBV10-1 to TRBJ2-7; 9 positions match TRBD1. The CDR3 has 16 amino acids. The V segment lost 3 bases and the J segment 5 bases; nucleotides outside the gene matches: 11. Per the germline V gene, CDR1 is WNHNN and CDR2 is SYGVQD (reference sequence).

The chain is built from TRBV5-1 and TRBJ2-2; the D is unclear. Germline CDR1 reads SGHRS; CDR2 reads YFSETQ. The CDR3 loop spans 13 amino acids. V was clipped by 4 bases and J by 0 bases, with 4 bases between them. CDR3 nucleotide sequence: TGCGCCAGCAGCATGACGAACACCGGGGAGCTGTTTTTT. It translates to CASSMTNTGELFF.

The V call is TRBV2, the J call TRBJ2-1; 11 bases map to TRBD2. This CDR3 has 16 amino acids. CDR1 is SNHLY, CDR2 FYNNEI, per germline. V shed 6 bases, J shed 4 bases, and the junction held 8 bases outside the gene matches. The CDR3 coding sequence is TGTGCCAGCAGCCCCTCTAGCGGGGGGCAATACAATGAGCAGTTCTTC. Encoded protein: CASSPSSGGQYNEQFF.

This chain uses TRBV18 with TRBJ1-6, with unresolved D. This CDR3 spans 14 amino acids. The germline V and J ends were trimmed by 0 bases and 9 bases, with 9 bases remaining between them. CDR1 is KGHSH and CDR2 is LQKENI in the germline V gene. In nucleotides, the CDR3 is TGTGCCAGCTCACCACCAGGACTGGGTTCACCCCTCCACTTT. Translation gives CASSPPGLGSPLHF.

The chain recombines TRBV30 with TRBJ2-3; 10 nucleotides match TRBD1. The CDR3 length is 13 residues. Trimming cost V 5 bases and J 2 bases; bases outside gene matches: 1. Germline V lookup: CDR1 GTSNPN, CDR2 SVGIG (reference sequence). CDR3 protein: CAWDRGHTDTQYF. The DNA of the CDR3 is TGTGCCTGGGACAGGGGGCACACAGATACGCAGTATTTT.

The rearrangement uses TRBV4-1 and TRBJ1-5; the match to TRBD1 covers 7 bases. With 1 base clipped from V and 6 bases from J, the junction kept 9 bases outside the gene matches. The CDR3 length is 16 residues. The germline V gene encodes CDR1 MGHRA and CDR2 YSYEKL. CDR3 coding DNA: TGCGCCAGCAGCCAAGGCACCGGGACAGAGGCTCAGCCCCAGCATTTT. Its translation is CASSQGTGTEAQPQHF.

Only one count was recorded for this clone. The chain uses TRBV5-6 and TRBJ1-3; D is possibly TRBD1 (5 bases). The CDR3 loop spans 14 amino acids. V gave up 3 bases and J gave up 1 base, with 8 bases separating them. CDR1 and CDR2 (germline): SGHDT, YYEEEE. The CDR3 DNA reads TGTGCCAGCAGCTACTCAGGGTCTGGAAACACCATATATTTT. This translates into CASSYSGSGNTIYF.